This note documents a single TCR beta chain sequence. TCRdb keeps only in-frame clones here, not all; method: immunoSEQ multiplex PCR. There are about 360,000 clones in the sample; approximately 90% occur only once, and 0.83% lies in the top ten. These data belong to a study of cytomegalovirus exposure and HLA in healthy donors. With 0 bases removed from V and 8 bases from J, the gap between germline ends came to 10 bases. CDR3 length equals 14 residues. Germline loops: CDR1 PRHDT, CDR2 FYEKMQ (reference sequence). The rearrangement joins TRBV13 to TRBJ1-4; no definite D call. Sequencing was done on a sample of PBMCs. The TCR sequence derives from a woman in her late teens or twenties in good health and CMV-seronegative. The DNA for the CDR3 is TGTGCCAGCAGCTTAGGCAGTTCACCCGAAAAACTGTTTTTT. Its translation: CASSLGSSPEKLFF. The full variable domain, rest sourced from reference TRBV13 and TRBJ1-4, is AAGVIQSPRHLIKEKRETATLKCYPIPRHDTVYWYQQGPGQDPQFLISFYEKMQSDKGSIPDRFSAQQFSDYHSELNMSSLELGDSALYFCASSLGSSPEKLFFGSGTQLSVL.